This TCR beta chain was observed in a study of T cell responses to AZD1222 COVID-19 vaccine. V shed 5 bases and J 0 bases; nucleotides not matched to a gene: 7. CDR1 is SGHVS and CDR2 is FNYEAQ in the germline V gene. The CDR3 contains 16 residues. Assay: immunoSEQ multiplex PCR; the TCRdb copy retains only in-frame clones and omits some. The data show about 110,000 clones, with approximately 85% seen just once and 9.5% to 15% held by the top ten. Study-wide results and caveats: Females made up more of the donors, who were largely white British, and clonal diversity may have come out too low. Variant regions that are unmutated are reportedly the target of nearly half of spike-specific TCRs. Along spike, vaccine-associated CD4 TCRs were found throughout, with dominance at 160-218 and 743-854. None of the repertoires were sampled until the peak T cell response had passed.

On this clone itself: The antigen remains undetermined.

V and J are TRBV7-6 and TRBJ1-5; 7 bases line up with TRBD1. The sample consisted of peripheral blood, taken on day 0 of MenACWY control vaccination. The TCR was taken from an adult in good health. CDR3 loop: CASSPTTGYSNQPQHF. DNA of the CDR3: TGTGCCAGCAGCCCAACGACAGGGTATAGCAATCAGCCCCAGCATTTT.